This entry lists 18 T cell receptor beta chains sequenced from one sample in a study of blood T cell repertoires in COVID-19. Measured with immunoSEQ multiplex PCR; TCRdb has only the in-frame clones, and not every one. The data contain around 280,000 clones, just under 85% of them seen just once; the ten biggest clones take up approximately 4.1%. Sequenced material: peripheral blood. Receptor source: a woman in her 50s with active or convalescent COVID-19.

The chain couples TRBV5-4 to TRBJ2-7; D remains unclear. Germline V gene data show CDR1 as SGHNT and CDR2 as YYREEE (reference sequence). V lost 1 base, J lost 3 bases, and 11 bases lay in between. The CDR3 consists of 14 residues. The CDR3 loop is CASSLITGGYEQYF. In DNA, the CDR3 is TGTGCCAGCAGCTTGATTACCGGTGGCTACGAGCAGTACTTC.

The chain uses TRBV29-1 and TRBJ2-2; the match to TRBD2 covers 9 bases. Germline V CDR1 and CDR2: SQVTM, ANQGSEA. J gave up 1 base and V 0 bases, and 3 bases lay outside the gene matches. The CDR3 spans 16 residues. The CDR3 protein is CSVEDPTSGNTGELFF. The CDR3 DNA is TGCAGCGTTGAAGATCCGACTAGCGGGAACACCGGGGAGCTGTTTTTT.

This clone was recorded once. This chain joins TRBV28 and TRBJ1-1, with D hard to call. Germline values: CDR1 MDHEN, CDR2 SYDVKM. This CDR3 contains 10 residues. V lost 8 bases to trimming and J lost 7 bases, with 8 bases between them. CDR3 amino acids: CASAYGEAFF. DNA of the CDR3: TGTGCCAGCGCTTACGGTGAAGCTTTCTTT.

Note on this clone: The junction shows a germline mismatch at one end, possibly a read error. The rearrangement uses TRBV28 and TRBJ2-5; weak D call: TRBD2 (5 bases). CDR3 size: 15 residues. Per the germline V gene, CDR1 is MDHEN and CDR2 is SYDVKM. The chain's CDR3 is CASNNGGSAEEAQYF. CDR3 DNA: TGTGCCAGCAATAACGGAGGATCCGCGGAAGAGGCCCAGTACTTC.

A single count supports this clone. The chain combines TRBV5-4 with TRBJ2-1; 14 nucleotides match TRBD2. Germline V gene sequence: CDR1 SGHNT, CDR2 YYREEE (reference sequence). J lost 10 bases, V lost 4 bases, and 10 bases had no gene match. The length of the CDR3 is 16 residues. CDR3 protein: CASSRMTSGRASEQFF. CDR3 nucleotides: TGTGCCAGCAGCCGTATGACTAGCGGGAGGGCATCCGAGCAGTTCTTC.

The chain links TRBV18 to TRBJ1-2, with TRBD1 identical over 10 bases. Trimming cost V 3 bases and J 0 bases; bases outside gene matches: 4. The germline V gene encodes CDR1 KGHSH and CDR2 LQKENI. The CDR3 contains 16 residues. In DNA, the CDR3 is TGTGCCAGCTCACCCGGACAGGGGGTGACTAACTATGGCTACACCTTC. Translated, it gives CASSPGQGVTNYGYTF.

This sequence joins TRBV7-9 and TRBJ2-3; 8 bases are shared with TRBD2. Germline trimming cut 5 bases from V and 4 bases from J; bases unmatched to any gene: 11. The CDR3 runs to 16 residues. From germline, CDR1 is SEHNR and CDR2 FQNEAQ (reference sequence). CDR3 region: CASSPWTSRHADTQYF. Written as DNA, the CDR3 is TGTGCCAGCAGCCCCTGGACTAGCCGTCACGCAGATACGCAGTATTTT.

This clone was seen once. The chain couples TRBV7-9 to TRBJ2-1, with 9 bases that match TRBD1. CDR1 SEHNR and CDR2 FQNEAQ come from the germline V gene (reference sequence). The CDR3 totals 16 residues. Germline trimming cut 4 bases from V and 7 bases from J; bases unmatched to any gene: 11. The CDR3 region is CASSSLAGQGRNEQFF. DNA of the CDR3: TGTGCCAGCAGCTCTCTCGCTGGACAGGGGAGGAATGAGCAGTTCTTC. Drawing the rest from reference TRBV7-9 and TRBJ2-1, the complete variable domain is DTGVSQNPRHKITKRGQNVTFRCDPISEHNRLYWYRQTLGQGPEFLTYFQNEAQLEKSRLLSDRFSAERPKGSFSTLEIQRTEQGDSAMYLCASSSLAGQGRNEQFFGPGTRLTVL.

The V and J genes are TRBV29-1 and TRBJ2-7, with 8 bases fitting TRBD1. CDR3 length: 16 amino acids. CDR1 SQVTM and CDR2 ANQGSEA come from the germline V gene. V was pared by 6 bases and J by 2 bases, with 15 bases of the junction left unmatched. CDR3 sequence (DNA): TGCAGCGTGAGAACTCTCCGGGACAGGCCCCCCTACGAGCAGTACTTC. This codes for CSVRTLRDRPPYEQYF.

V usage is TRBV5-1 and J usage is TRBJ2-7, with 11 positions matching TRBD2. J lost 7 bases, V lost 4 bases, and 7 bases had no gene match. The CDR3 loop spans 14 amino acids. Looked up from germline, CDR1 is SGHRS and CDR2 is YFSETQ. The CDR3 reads CASSITSGSGEQYF. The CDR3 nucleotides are TGCGCCAGCAGCATCACTAGCGGGAGTGGGGAGCAGTACTTC.

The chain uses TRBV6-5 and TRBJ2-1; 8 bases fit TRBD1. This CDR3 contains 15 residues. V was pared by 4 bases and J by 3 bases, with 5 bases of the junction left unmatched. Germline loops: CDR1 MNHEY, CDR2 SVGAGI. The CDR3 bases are TGTGCCAGCAGTTCGGGACAGGCTTTCTACAATGAGCAGTTCTTC. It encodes CASSSGQAFYNEQFF.

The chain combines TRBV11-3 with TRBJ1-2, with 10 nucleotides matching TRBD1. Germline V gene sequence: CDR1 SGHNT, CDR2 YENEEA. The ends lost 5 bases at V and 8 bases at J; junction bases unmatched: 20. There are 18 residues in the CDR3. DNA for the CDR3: TGTGCCAGCAGCGCCTCCGGGGGGACAGGGGTTTGTACTTCCGGCTACACCTTC. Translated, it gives CASSASGGTGVCTSGYTF.

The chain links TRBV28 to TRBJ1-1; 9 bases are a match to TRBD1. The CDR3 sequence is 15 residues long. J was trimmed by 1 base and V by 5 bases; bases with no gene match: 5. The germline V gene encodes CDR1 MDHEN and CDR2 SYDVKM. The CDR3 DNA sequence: TGTGCCAGCAGTCCTGAGGGACAGGGGAACACTGAAGCTTTCTTT. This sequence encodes CASSPEGQGNTEAFF.

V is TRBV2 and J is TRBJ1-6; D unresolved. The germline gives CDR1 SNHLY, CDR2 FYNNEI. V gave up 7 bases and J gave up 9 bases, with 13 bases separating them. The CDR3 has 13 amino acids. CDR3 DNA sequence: TGTGCCAGCAACTCCCAAACGCGTTCACCCCTCCACTTT. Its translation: CASNSQTRSPLHF.

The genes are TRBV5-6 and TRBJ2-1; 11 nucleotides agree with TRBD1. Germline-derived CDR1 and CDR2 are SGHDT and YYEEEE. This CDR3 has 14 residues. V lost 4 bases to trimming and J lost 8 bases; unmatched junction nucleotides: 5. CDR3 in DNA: TGTGCCAGCAGCCTACCGGGACAGGGGGATGAGCAGTTCTTC. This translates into CASSLPGQGDEQFF.

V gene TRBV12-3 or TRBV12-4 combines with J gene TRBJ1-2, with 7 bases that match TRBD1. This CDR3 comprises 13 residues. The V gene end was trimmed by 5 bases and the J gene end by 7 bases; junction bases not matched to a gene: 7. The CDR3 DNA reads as TGTGCCAGCAGTACGGACAGGTTGCGTGGCTACACCTTC. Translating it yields CASSTDRLRGYTF.

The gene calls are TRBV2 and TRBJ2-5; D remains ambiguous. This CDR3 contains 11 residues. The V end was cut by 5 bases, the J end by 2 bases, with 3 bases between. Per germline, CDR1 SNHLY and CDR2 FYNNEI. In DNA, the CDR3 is TGTGCCAGCAGTACTCAAGAGACCCAGTACTTC. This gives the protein CASSTQETQYF.

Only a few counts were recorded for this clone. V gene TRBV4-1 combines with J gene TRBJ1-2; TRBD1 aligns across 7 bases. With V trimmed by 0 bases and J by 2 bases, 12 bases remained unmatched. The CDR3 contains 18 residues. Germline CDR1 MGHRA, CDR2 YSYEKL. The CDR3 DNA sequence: TGCGCCAGCAGCCAAGATATCTTTAGGAGGGGGCCGAACTATGGCTACACCTTC. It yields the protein CASSQDIFRRGPNYGYTF.